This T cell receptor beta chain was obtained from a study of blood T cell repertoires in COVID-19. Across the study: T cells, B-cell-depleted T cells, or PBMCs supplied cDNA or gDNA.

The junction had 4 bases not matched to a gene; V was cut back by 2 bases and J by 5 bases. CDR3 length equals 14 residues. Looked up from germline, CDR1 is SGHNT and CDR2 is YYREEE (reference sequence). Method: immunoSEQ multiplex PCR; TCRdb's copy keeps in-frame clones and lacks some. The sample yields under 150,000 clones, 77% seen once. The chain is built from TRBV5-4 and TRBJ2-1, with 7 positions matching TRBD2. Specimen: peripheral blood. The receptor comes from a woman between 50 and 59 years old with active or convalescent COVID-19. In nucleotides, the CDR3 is TGTGCCAGCAGCTTCTCCGCGGGGGACAATGAGCAGTTCTTC. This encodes CASSFSAGDNEQFF.